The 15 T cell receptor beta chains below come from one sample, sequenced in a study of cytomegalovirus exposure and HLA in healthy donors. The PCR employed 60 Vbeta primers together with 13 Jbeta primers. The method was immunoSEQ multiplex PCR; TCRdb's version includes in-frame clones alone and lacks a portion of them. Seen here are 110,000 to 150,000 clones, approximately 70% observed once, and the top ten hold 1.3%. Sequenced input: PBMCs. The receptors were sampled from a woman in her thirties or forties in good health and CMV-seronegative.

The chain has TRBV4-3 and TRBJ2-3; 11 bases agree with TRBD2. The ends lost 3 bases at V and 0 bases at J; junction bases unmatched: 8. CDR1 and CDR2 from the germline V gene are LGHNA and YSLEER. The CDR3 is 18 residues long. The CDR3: CASSQRLAGTFSTDTQYF. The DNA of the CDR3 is TGCGCCAGCAGCCAGCGACTAGCGGGGACCTTCAGCACAGATACGCAGTATTTT.

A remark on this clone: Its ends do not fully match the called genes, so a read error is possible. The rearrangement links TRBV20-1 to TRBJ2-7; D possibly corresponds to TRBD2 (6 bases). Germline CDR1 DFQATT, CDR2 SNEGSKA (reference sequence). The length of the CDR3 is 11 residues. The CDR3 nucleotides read TGCAGTGCTAGGGGGCTCGGGGGATGGAACTTC. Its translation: CSARGLGGWNF.

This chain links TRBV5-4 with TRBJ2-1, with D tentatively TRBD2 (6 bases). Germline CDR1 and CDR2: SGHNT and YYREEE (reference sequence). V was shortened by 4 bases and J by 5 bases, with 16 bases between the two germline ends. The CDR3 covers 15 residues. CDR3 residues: CASSPGEQLNNEQFF. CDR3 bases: TGTGCCAGCAGCCCGGGGGAGCAACTCAACAATGAGCAGTTCTTC.

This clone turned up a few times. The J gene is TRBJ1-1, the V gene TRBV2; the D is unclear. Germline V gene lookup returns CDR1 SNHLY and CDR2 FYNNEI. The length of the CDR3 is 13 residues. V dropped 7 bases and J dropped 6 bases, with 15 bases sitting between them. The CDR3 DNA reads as TGTGCCAGCATGGGCCTACAAAAGGCTGAAGCTTTCTTT. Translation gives CASMGLQKAEAFF.

The CDR3 loop is CASSSSIQLFF. The CDR3 DNA sequence: TGTGCCAGCAGCTCCTCTATACAACTGTTTTTT. The chain links TRBV7-9 to TRBJ1-4; no clear D gene. Trimming stripped 4 bases from V and 12 bases from J, with 9 bases between. CDR3 length equals 11 residues. Germline V gene data show CDR1 as SEHNR and CDR2 as FQNEAQ (reference sequence). The variable domain in full, completed from reference TRBV7-9 and TRBJ1-4, reads DTGVSQNPRHKITKRGQNVTFRCDPISEHNRLYWYRQTLGQGPEFLTYFQNEAQLEKSRLLSDRFSAERPKGSFSTLEIQRTEQGDSAMYLCASSSSIQLFFGSGTQLSVL.

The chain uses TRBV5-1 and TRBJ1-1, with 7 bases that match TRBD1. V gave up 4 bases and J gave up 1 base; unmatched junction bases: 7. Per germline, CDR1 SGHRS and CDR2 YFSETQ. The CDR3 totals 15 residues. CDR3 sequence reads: CASSGGQRKNTEAFF. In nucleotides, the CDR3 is TGCGCCAGCAGCGGGGGACAGCGCAAGAACACTGAAGCTTTCTTT.

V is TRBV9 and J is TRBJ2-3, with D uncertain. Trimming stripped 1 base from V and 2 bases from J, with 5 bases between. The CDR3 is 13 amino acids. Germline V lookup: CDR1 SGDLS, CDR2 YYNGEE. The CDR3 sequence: CASSVSFTDTQYF. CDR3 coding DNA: TGTGCCAGCAGCGTAAGCTTCACAGATACGCAGTATTTT.

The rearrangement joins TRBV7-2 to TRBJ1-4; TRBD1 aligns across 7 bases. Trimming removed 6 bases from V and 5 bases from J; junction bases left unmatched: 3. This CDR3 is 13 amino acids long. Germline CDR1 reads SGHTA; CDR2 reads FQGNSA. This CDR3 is CASSVTGNEKLFF. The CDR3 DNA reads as TGTGCCAGCAGTGTGACAGGGAATGAAAAACTGTTTTTT. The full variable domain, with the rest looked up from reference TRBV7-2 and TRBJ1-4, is GAGVSQSPSNKVTEKGKDVELRCDPISGHTALYWYRQSLGQGLEFLIYFQGNSAPDKSGLPSDRFSAERTGGSVSTLTIQRTQQEDSAVYLCASSVTGNEKLFFGSGTQLSVL.

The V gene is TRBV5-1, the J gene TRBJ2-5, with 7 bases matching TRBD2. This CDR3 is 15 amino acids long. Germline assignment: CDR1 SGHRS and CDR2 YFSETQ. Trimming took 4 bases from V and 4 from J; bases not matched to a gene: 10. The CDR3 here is CASSDLTSVIETQYF. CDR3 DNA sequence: TGCGCCAGCAGCGACCTTACTAGCGTTATAGAGACCCAGTACTTC.

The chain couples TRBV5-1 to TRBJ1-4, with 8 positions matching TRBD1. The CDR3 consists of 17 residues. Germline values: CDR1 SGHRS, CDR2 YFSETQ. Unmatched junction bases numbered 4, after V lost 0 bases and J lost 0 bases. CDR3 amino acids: CASSLARDRTTNEKLFF. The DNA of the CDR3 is TGCGCCAGCAGCTTGGCCCGGGACAGGACAACTAATGAAAAACTGTTTTTT.

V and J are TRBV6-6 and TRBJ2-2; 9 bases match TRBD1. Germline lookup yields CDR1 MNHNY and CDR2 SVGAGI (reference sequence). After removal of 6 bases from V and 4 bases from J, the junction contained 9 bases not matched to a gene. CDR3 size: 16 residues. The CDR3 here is CASSQYRGLSTGELFF. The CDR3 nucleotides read TGTGCCAGCAGCCAATACAGGGGGCTAAGCACCGGGGAGCTGTTTTTT.

The CDR3 loop is CATSRVTNRGAPYNEQFF. The CDR3, as DNA: TGTGCCACCAGCAGAGTTACCAACAGGGGGGCACCTTACAATGAGCAGTTCTTC. The rearrangement links TRBV15 to TRBJ2-1; the match to TRBD1 covers 8 bases. The germline gives CDR1 LNHNV, CDR2 YYDKDF (reference sequence). CDR3 length equals 18 residues. Trimming took 1 base from V and 4 from J; bases not matched to a gene: 12.

This chain's CDR3 is CASSVRDSHEQYF. As DNA, the CDR3 is TGTGCCAGCAGCGTTAGGGACAGCCACGAGCAGTACTTC. The chain joins TRBV9 to TRBJ2-5; 7 bases fit TRBD1. The J call may be mistaken, given a closer DNA end match to TRBJ2-7. The CDR3 contains 13 residues. CDR1 is SGDLS and CDR2 is YYNGEE in the germline V gene.

The CDR3: CASSARDTPSRFFPQHF. The CDR3 bases are TGTGCCAGCTCAGCCCGGGACACCCCAAGCAGATTTTTTCCCCAGCATTTT. This chain joins TRBV18 and TRBJ1-5; possibly TRBD1 for D (6 bases). Germline V gene sequence: CDR1 KGHSH, CDR2 LQKENI. The CDR3 spans 17 residues. Trimming stripped 5 bases from V and 10 bases from J, with 27 bases between.

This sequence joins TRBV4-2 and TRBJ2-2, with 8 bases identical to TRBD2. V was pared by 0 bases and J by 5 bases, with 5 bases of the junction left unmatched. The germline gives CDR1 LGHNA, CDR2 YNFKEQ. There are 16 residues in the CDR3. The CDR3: CASSQDTGGQTGELFF. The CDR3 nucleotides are TGTGCCAGCAGCCAAGACACGGGGGGGCAAACCGGGGAGCTGTTTTTT.